Each of the 20 T cell receptor beta chains below was sequenced from the same sample in a study of cytomegalovirus exposure and HLA in healthy donors. The PCR ran on 60 Vbeta and 13 Jbeta primers. The method was immunoSEQ multiplex PCR; TCRdb's version includes in-frame clones alone and lacks a portion of them. The repertoire holds 130,000 to 150,000 clones, approximately 79% seen once, with about 6.7% in the top ten. The specimen was PBMCs. Receptors were obtained from a woman aged 35 to 49 in good health and CMV-seropositive.

This chain connects TRBV19 to TRBJ2-1; D not certain. The V end was cut by 4 bases, the J end by 4 bases, with 2 bases between. CDR1 and CDR2 from the germline V gene are LNHDA and SQIVND (reference sequence). The CDR3 spans 11 residues. CDR3 bases: TGTGCCAGTAGTACTTACAATGAGCAGTTCTTC. Protein sequence: CASSTYNEQFF.

V usage is TRBV2 and J usage is TRBJ2-3, with D perhaps matching TRBD2 (6 bases). V dropped 6 bases and J dropped 9 bases, with 10 bases sitting between them. CDR1 and CDR2 (germline): SNHLY, FYNNEI. The CDR3 contains 11 residues. In nucleotides, the CDR3 is TGTGCCAGCAGGCAGGAGGGCACGCAGTATTTT. Amino acid sequence: CASRQEGTQYF.

A remark on this clone: Other DNA variants within this sample encode the same CDR3. The rearrangement links TRBV9 to TRBJ2-3; D may be TRBD2 (6 bases). The CDR3 contains 15 residues. Per the germline V gene, CDR1 is SGDLS and CDR2 is YYNGEE. The V end was cut by 0 bases, the J end by 3 bases, with 11 bases between. CDR3 protein: CASSVVGLSTDTQYF. Here the CDR3 DNA reads TGTGCCAGCAGCGTAGTTGGACTATCTACAGATACGCAGTATTTT.

The chain employs TRBV27 and TRBJ1-5; D may be TRBD1 (6 bases). The CDR3 loop spans 15 amino acids. Trimming took off 5 bases at V and 1 base at J, with 12 bases between the two ends. Germline-derived CDR1 and CDR2 are MNHEY and SMNVEV (reference sequence). The CDR3 sequence: CASSRTAESNQPQHF. The CDR3 DNA sequence: TGTGCCAGCAGTCGGACAGCCGAGAGCAATCAGCCCCAGCATTTT.

V gene TRBV6-1 combines with J gene TRBJ2-6, with 7 nucleotides matching TRBD1. This CDR3 comprises 19 residues. CDR1 is MNHNS and CDR2 is SASEGT in the germline V gene. Germline trimming cut 2 bases from V and 8 bases from J; bases unmatched to any gene: 18. The CDR3 DNA reads TGTGCCAGCAGTGAAACTACAGGGGAAGATTTTTGGGATTCCAACGTCCTGACTTTC. Translation: CASSETTGEDFWDSNVLTF.

This chain joins TRBV2 and TRBJ1-6, with D perhaps TRBD1 (5 bases). V was clipped by 6 bases and J by 7 bases, with 7 bases between them. CDR3 length equals 12 residues. Germline values: CDR1 SNHLY, CDR2 FYNNEI. As DNA, the CDR3 is TGTGCCAGCAGGGACAACAATTCACCCCTCCACTTT. Amino acids: CASRDNNSPLHF.

Of note for this clone: Other DNA sequences in the same sample also yield this CDR3. The chain combines TRBV7-9 with TRBJ1-2; D is perhaps TRBD1 (5 bases). The CDR3 loop spans 12 amino acids. Germline values: CDR1 SEHNR, CDR2 FQNEAQ (reference sequence). V was trimmed by 5 bases and J by 6 bases, leaving 10 bases between them. CDR3 sequence: CASSPGGDGYTF. The CDR3 DNA reads TGTGCCAGCAGCCCGGGGGGGGATGGCTACACCTTC. The variable domain in full, completed from reference TRBV7-9 and TRBJ1-2, reads DTGVSQNPRHKITKRGQNVTFRCDPISEHNRLYWYRQTLGQGPEFLTYFQNEAQLEKSRLLSDRFSAERPKGSFSTLEIQRTEQGDSAMYLCASSPGGDGYTFGSGTRLTVV.

The chain is built from TRBV9 and TRBJ1-3; the D gene is possibly TRBD1 (5 bases). The V gene's germline CDR1 is SGDLS and CDR2 YYNGEE. The V end lost 4 bases, the J end lost 8 bases, and 10 bases lay between the germline ends. This CDR3 is built from 12 residues. The CDR3 reads CASSTQGDTIYF. The CDR3 nucleotides are TGTGCCAGCAGCACCCAGGGTGACACCATATATTTT.

The table lists this clone with a count of one. The V gene is TRBV4-1, the J gene TRBJ2-4; D remains unclear. CDR3 length equals 16 residues. Germline values: CDR1 MGHRA, CDR2 YSYEKL. The V and J ends lost 0 bases and 1 base respectively, with 10 bases between them. CDR3 loop: CASSQDHTAAKNIQYF. The DNA of the CDR3 is TGCGCCAGCAGCCAAGATCACACAGCCGCCAAAAACATTCAGTACTTC.

The chain recombines TRBV6-1 with TRBJ1-3; TRBD1 matches at 7 bases. V was clipped by 6 bases and J by 2 bases; unmatched bases: 4. There are 14 residues in the CDR3. Germline CDR1 MNHNS, CDR2 SASEGT. CDR3 in amino acids: CASRPQGAGNTIYF. The CDR3 DNA sequence: TGTGCCAGCAGACCCCAGGGGGCTGGAAACACCATATATTTT.

The J gene is TRBJ2-7, the V gene TRBV11-2, with TRBD1 matching 9 bases. The germline V gene encodes CDR1 SGHAT and CDR2 FQNNGV. This CDR3 has 14 amino acids. V lost 5 bases, J lost 7 bases, and 9 bases stayed unmatched. In DNA form, the CDR3 reads TGTGCCAGCAGCCCCAACAGGGGGCTGGGTGAGCAGTACTTC. Protein sequence: CASSPNRGLGEQYF.

This chain joins TRBV2 and TRBJ1-1; D is possibly TRBD1 (6 bases). Germline V gene data show CDR1 as SNHLY and CDR2 as FYNNEI. Deletions cut 10 bases from V and 7 bases from J, with 19 bases between. The CDR3 totals 13 residues. This CDR3 is CAIPAVGQREAFF. In DNA, the CDR3 is TGTGCCATCCCCGCGGTCGGACAGCGTGAAGCTTTCTTT.

The V gene is TRBV6-1, the J gene TRBJ1-2, with TRBD1 identical over 7 bases. The CDR3 extends over 11 amino acids. J gave up 13 bases and V 6 bases, and 8 bases lay outside the gene matches. Looked up from germline, CDR1 is MNHNS and CDR2 is SASEGT. CDR3 sequence reads: CASSLTGAGTF. The CDR3 region has the DNA TGTGCCAGCAGCCTAACAGGGGCTGGCACCTTC.

This sequence joins TRBV18 and TRBJ1-2; 9 bases are shared with TRBD1. CDR1 is KGHSH and CDR2 is LQKENI in the germline V gene. This CDR3 is built from 18 residues. Trimming cost V 2 bases and J 8 bases; bases outside gene matches: 18. CDR3 bases: TGTGCCAGCTCACCAGGACAGGGGTTGGTAGTAGGTCCTCAAGGCTACACCTTC. It specifies CASSPGQGLVVGPQGYTF.

V usage is TRBV7-9 and J usage is TRBJ1-6, with a tentative D call TRBD1 (6 bases). Germline values: CDR1 SEHNR, CDR2 FQNEAQ (reference sequence). V lost 3 bases, J lost 7 bases, and 25 bases lay in between. The CDR3 is 19 amino acids. CDR3 sequence (DNA): TGTGCCAGCAGCTTTGGTGGGACAACCACAGGAACCGCCAATTCACCCCTCCACTTT. The encoded protein is CASSFGGTTTGTANSPLHF.

This clone was detected only once. This chain uses TRBV7-9 with TRBJ1-1; 8 bases align to TRBD1. The CDR3 is made up of 17 amino acids. With V trimmed by 8 bases and J by 0 bases, 14 bases remained unmatched. Germline V gene data show CDR1 as SEHNR and CDR2 as FQNEAQ (reference sequence). The CDR3 sequence is CASLVQGAVPMNTEAFF. The CDR3 DNA reads as TGTGCCAGCCTGGTCCAGGGGGCTGTACCAATGAACACTGAAGCTTTCTTT. The whole variable domain, remainder taken from reference TRBV7-9 and TRBJ1-1, is DTGVSQNPRHKITKRGQNVTFRCDPISEHNRLYWYRQTLGQGPEFLTYFQNEAQLEKSRLLSDRFSAERPKGSFSTLEIQRTEQGDSAMYLCASLVQGAVPMNTEAFFGQGTRLTVV.

The chain combines TRBV2 with TRBJ2-1, with D uncertain. With 2 bases removed from V and 0 bases from J, the gap between germline ends came to 8 bases. This CDR3 has 15 residues. Per the germline V gene, CDR1 is SNHLY and CDR2 is FYNNEI. The CDR3 nucleotides are TGTGCCAGCAGTGAAAGCGCCAGCTCCTACAATGAGCAGTTCTTC. This encodes CASSESASSYNEQFF.

The rearrangement links TRBV25-1 to TRBJ1-2, with TRBD1 as a possible D gene (5 bases). This CDR3 is built from 12 residues. Germline CDR1 and CDR2: MGHDK and SYGVNS. The germline V and J ends were trimmed by 9 bases and 4 bases, with 12 bases remaining between them. Here the CDR3 DNA reads TGTGCCAGTGGGGGGAGCGCCTATGGCTACACCTTC. It translates to CASGGSAYGYTF.

This chain joins TRBV9 and TRBJ2-3, with D tentatively TRBD2 (7 bases). The CDR3 is made up of 16 amino acids. Germline V CDR1 and CDR2: SGDLS, YYNGEE. The germline V and J ends were trimmed by 0 bases and 5 bases, with 16 bases remaining between them. In DNA, the CDR3 is TGTGCCAGCAGCGTAGAATTGGGGGGGCGGGGAGATACGCAGTATTTT. Translated: CASSVELGGRGDTQYF.

This chain connects TRBV4-2 to TRBJ2-7, with a possible D match to TRBD2 (6 bases). Germline lookup yields CDR1 LGHNA and CDR2 YNFKEQ. With 0 bases removed from V and 3 bases from J, the gap between germline ends came to 12 bases. This CDR3 is built from 15 residues. The CDR3 bases are TGTGCCAGCAGCCAAGAAGGAGGGAACCTCTACGAGCAGTACTTC. Translating gives CASSQEGGNLYEQYF.